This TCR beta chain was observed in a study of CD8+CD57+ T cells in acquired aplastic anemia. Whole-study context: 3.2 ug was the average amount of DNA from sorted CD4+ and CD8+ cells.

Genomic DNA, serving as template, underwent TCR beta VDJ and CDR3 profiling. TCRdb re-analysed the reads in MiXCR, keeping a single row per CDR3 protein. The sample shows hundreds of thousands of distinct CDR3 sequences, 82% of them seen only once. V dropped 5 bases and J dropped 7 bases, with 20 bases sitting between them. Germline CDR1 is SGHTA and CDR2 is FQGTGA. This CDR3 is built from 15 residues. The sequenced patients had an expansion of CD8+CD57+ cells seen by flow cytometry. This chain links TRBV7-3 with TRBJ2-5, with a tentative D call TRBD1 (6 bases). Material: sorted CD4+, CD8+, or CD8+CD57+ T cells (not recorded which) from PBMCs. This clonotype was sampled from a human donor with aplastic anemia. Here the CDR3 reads CASSQVRQDHATQYF. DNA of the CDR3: TGTGCCAGCAGCCAAGTAAGACAGGACCATGCGACCCAGTACTTC.